This TCR beta chain originates from a study of radiation and T cells in renal cell carcinoma. In the study overall: Nephrectomy followed 15 Gy stereotactic body radiation by 4 weeks.

As regards this clone: The antigen remains unidentified.

Profiled with immunoSEQ multiplex PCR; TCRdb holds only in-frame clones, not every one. The sample records around 130,000 clones, 88% being singletons. Study conclusions and caveats: From baseline, blood top tumor clonotypes peaked at 2 weeks post-radiation.

The germline V gene encodes CDR1 SGHTA and CDR2 FQGNSA. V gave up 5 bases and J gave up 1 base; unmatched junction bases: 6. This CDR3 has 17 amino acids. Time point reported: blood 2 weeks post-SBRT. Treatment denoted: 15 Gy SBRT to primary tumor, nephrectomy 4 weeks later. Blood was sampled at baseline, 2 weeks and 4 weeks after SBRT. The tumor was a clear cell renal cell carcinoma. Here the sequenced sample was blood, taken from a patient whose treatment included radiotherapy and nephrectomy. This receptor was identified in a woman in her 70s with renal cell carcinoma. J is TRBJ2-3 and V is TRBV7-2; 13 nucleotides align to TRBD2. The CDR3 loop is CASSDPGLAGRTDTQYF. As DNA, the CDR3 is TGTGCCAGCAGCGACCCGGGACTAGCGGGGCGCACAGATACGCAGTATTTT. Full variable domain (missing parts from reference TRBV7-2 and TRBJ2-3): GAGVSQSPSNKVTEKGKDVELRCDPISGHTALYWYRQSLGQGLEFLIYFQGNSAPDKSGLPSDRFSAERTGGSVSTLTIQRTQQEDSAVYLCASSDPGLAGRTDTQYFGPGTRLTVL.